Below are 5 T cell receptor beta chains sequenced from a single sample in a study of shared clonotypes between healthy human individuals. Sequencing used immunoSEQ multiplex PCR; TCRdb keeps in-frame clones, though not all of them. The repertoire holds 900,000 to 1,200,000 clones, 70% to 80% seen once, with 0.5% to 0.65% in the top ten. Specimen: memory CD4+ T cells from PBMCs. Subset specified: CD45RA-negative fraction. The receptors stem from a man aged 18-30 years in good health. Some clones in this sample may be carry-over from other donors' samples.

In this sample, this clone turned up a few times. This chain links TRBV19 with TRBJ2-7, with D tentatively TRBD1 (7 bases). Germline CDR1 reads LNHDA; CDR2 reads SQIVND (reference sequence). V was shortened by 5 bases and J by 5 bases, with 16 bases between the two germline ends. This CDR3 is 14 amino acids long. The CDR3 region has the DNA TGTGCCAGTAGTTTCGGGGGACAGAACGACGAGCAGTACTTC. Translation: CASSFGGQNDEQYF.

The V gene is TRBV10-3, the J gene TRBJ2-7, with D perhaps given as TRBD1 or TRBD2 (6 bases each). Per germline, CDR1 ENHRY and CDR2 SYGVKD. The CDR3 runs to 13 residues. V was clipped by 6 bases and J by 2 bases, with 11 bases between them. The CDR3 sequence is CAIRPGATYEQYF. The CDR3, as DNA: TGTGCCATCAGACCGGGGGCAACCTACGAGCAGTACTTC.

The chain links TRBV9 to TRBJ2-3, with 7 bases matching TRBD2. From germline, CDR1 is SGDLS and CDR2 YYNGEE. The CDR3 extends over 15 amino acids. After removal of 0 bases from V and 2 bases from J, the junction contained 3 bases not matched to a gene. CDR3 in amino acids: CASSVGEGFTDTQYF. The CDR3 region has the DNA TGTGCCAGCAGCGTAGGGGAGGGCTTCACAGATACGCAGTATTTT.

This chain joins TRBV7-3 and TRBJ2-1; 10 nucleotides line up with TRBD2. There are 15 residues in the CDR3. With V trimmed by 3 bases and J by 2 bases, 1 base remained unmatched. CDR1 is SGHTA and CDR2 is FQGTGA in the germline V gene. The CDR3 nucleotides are TGTGCCAGCAGCTTCACTAGCGGGACCTACAATGAGCAGTTCTTC. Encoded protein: CASSFTSGTYNEQFF.

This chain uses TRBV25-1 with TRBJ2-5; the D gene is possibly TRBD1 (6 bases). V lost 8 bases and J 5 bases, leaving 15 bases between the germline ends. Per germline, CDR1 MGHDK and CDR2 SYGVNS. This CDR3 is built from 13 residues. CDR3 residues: CASQARGGETQYF. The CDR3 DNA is TGTGCCAGCCAGGCCAGGGGTGGGGAGACCCAGTACTTC.